The subject of this entry is one T cell receptor (beta chain). Using immunoSEQ multiplex PCR, the repertoire was profiled, and TCRdb retains in-frame clones only, with some absent. The table shows roughly 500,000 clones, with more than 75% occurring only once. The source of the sample is a study of shared T cell receptors in the human thymus. The germline gives CDR1 MRHNA, CDR2 SNTAGT. There are 15 residues in the CDR3. Trimming removed 2 bases from V and 5 bases from J, with 13 bases in between. This sample was shared with a second study, whose subject was human thymus T cells. That work contributes: Donors were healthy Finnish babies undergoing corrective operations for congenital heart defects. Thymic samples were excised during corrective heart operations. Use of V and J genes seemed skewed within the thymic and blood repertoires.

The chain couples TRBV6-4 to TRBJ2-1; maybe TRBD2 (6 bases). The receptor's source is a boy less than two years old with a congenital heart defect. Sequencing was carried out using thymocytes. The CDR3 loop reads CASSDGGYPHNEQFF. The CDR3 DNA reads TGTGCCAGCAGTGACGGAGGGTACCCCCACAATGAGCAGTTCTTC.